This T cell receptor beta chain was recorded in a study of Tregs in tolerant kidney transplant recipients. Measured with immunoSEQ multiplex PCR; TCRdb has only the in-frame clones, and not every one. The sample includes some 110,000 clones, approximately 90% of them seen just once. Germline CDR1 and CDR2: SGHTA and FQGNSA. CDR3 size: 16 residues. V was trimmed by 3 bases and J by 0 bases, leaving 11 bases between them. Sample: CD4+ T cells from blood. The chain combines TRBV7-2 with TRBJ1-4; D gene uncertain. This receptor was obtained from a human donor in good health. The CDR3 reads CASSLWTATTNEKLFF. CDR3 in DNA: TGTGCCAGCAGCTTGTGGACGGCAACAACTAATGAAAAACTGTTTTTT.